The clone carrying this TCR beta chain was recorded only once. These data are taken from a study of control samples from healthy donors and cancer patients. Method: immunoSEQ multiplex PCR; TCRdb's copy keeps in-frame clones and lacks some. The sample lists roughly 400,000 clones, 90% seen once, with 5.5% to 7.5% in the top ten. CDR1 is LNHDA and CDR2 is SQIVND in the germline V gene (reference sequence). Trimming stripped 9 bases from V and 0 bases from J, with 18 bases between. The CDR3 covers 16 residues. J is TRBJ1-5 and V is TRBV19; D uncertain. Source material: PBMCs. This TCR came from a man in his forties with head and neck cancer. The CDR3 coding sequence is TGTGCCAGCACCGTGGCGGCAGCCTATAGCAATCAGCCCCAGCATTTT. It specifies CASTVAAAYSNQPQHF. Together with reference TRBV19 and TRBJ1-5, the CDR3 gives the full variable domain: DGGITQSPKYLFRKEGQNVTLSCEQNLNHDAMYWYRQDPGQGLRLIYYSQIVNDFQKGDIAEGYSVSREKKESFPLTVTSAQKNPTAFYLCASTVAAAYSNQPQHFGDGTRLSIL.